The 24 T cell receptor beta chains below come from one sample, sequenced in a study of blood T cell repertoires in COVID-19. Some clones are missing from TCRdb's copy, which holds only in-frame ones; the method was immunoSEQ multiplex PCR. The data hold 35,000 to 50,000 clones, with 70% to 90% observed a single time. The sample consisted of peripheral blood. These receptors were taken from a woman between 70 and 85 years old in a cohort sampled during active COVID-19.

The chain links TRBV6-5 to TRBJ1-2; D ambiguous. The CDR3 covers 15 residues. V dropped 0 bases and J dropped 2 bases, with 10 bases sitting between them. Looked up from germline, CDR1 is MNHEY and CDR2 is SVGAGI. In DNA, the CDR3 is TGTGCCAGCAGTTACTCCCTCGCGGGAAACTATGGCTACACCTTC. As protein: CASSYSLAGNYGYTF.

This chain connects TRBV4-3 to TRBJ2-2; 7 bases align to TRBD1. Germline trimming cut 4 bases from V and 1 base from J; bases unmatched to any gene: 0. In germline, CDR1 is LGHNA, CDR2 YSLEER. This CDR3 contains 14 residues. DNA for the CDR3: TGCGCCAGCAGCCGGACAGGGAACACCGGGGAGCTGTTTTTT. Residues: CASSRTGNTGELFF.

V is TRBV29-1 and J is TRBJ1-1, with D possibly TRBD1 on 5 matching bases. Germline lookup yields CDR1 SQVTM and CDR2 ANQGSEA. The CDR3 runs 11 residues. The V end lost 3 bases, the J end lost 3 bases, and 5 bases lay between the germline ends. DNA for the CDR3: TGCAGCGTTGACAGGGACACTGAAGCTTTCTTT. Residues: CSVDRDTEAFF.

This chain links TRBV7-6 with TRBJ2-5, with 8 positions matching TRBD1. This CDR3 region has 15 residues. J lost 1 base, V lost 5 bases, and 6 bases had no gene match. Germline V CDR1 and CDR2: SGHVS, FNYEAQ. CDR3 nucleotide sequence: TGTGCCAGCAGCCAATCCACAGGGGGCCAAGAGACCCAGTACTTC. As protein: CASSQSTGGQETQYF.

The J gene is TRBJ1-2, the V gene TRBV29-1, with D hard to call. Germline V gene data show CDR1 as SQVTM and CDR2 as ANQGSEA. The CDR3 spans 12 residues. Trimming removed 4 bases from V and 0 bases from J, with 6 bases in between. CDR3 region: CSVVVTNYGYTF. CDR3 coding DNA: TGCAGCGTTGTAGTGACTAACTATGGCTACACCTTC.

The chain combines TRBV10-3 with TRBJ2-5; 11 positions agree with TRBD1. This CDR3 is built from 12 residues. Germline V gives CDR1 ENHRY, CDR2 SYGVKD. Germline trimming cut 8 bases from V and 5 bases from J; bases unmatched to any gene: 1. CDR3 in DNA: TGTGCCATCGGGACAGGGGGGGAGACCCAGTACTTC. Protein: CAIGTGGETQYF.

The V and J genes are TRBV27 and TRBJ2-3; TRBD1 is a possible D gene (5 bases). CDR1 MNHEY and CDR2 SMNVEV come from the germline V gene (reference sequence). The CDR3 spans 16 residues. Trimming cost V 5 bases and J 1 base, with 16 bases left between them. Here the CDR3 DNA reads TGTGCCAGCAGTCCATATTCGCCGACAGGCACAGATACGCAGTATTTT. Its protein is CASSPYSPTGTDTQYF.

The gene calls are TRBV2 and TRBJ2-3; 12 bases agree with TRBD2. The CDR3 has 15 amino acids. V gave up 2 bases and J gave up 6 bases; unmatched junction bases: 3. Looked up from germline, CDR1 is SNHLY and CDR2 is FYNNEI. The CDR3 DNA is TGTGCCAGCAGTGAACTAGCGGGAGGGTCTGATACGCAGTATTTT. It translates to CASSELAGGSDTQYF.

This clone was detected only a few times. Other DNA sequences in this sample translate to the same CDR3. The gene calls are TRBV9 and TRBJ2-1, with TRBD2 matching over 7 bases. Looked up from germline, CDR1 is SGDLS and CDR2 is YYNGEE. J gave up 10 bases and V 3 bases, and 1 base lay outside the gene matches. This CDR3 region has 11 residues. In DNA form, the CDR3 reads TGTGCCAGCAGCGCGACTAGCGAGCAGTTCTTC. Amino acids: CASSATSEQFF.

This sequence joins TRBV2 and TRBJ1-4; D is uncertain. This CDR3 contains 14 residues. Per germline, CDR1 SNHLY and CDR2 FYNNEI. V lost 3 bases, J lost 8 bases, and 13 bases lay in between. DNA of the CDR3: TGTGCCAGCAGTGATGGGAGGGATCCAGAAAAACTGTTTTTT. It codes for CASSDGRDPEKLFF.

In its sample, this clone is medium-sized (0.01 to 0.1%). Other DNA sequences from this sample encode an identical CDR3 as well. The CDR3, as DNA: TGTGCCAGCGGGACTAGCACACCCAATGAGCAGTTCTTC. Protein: CASGTSTPNEQFF. The chain links TRBV6-5 to TRBJ2-1; 9 bases are a match to TRBD2. The germline gives CDR1 MNHEY, CDR2 SVGAGI. The J segment lost 6 bases and the V segment lost 8 bases, leaving 5 bases of the junction unmatched. The length of the CDR3 is 13 residues.

This chain uses TRBV21-1 with TRBJ2-5; the table's D call of TRBD2 was not tested on the DNA. TRBV21-1 is classified as a pseudogene. The CDR3 has 16 amino acids. The CDR3 reads CASSKSTSGTQETQYF. In DNA, the CDR3 is TGTGCCAGCAGCAAATCCACTAGCGGTACCCAAGAGACCCAGTACTTC.

The V call is TRBV20-1, the J call TRBJ2-5; no clear D gene. Germline CDR1 DFQATT, CDR2 SNEGSKA (reference sequence). Deletions cut 6 bases from V and 3 bases from J, with 8 bases between. The CDR3 spans 11 residues. CDR3 residues: CSAYYEETQYF. The CDR3 region has the DNA TGCAGTGCCTACTATGAAGAGACCCAGTACTTC.

The chain combines TRBV19 with TRBJ2-5; no firm D call. Between the trimmed V and J ends, which lost 3 bases and 5 bases, there was a span of 10 bases. This CDR3 is built from 13 residues. The germline V gene encodes CDR1 LNHDA and CDR2 SQIVND (reference sequence). The CDR3 sequence: CASSISPGETQYF. For the CDR3, the DNA is TGTGCCAGTAGTATCTCCCCGGGTGAGACCCAGTACTTC.

The chain uses TRBV6-5 and TRBJ2-2; tentative D call: TRBD1 (5 bases). Germline V gene sequence: CDR1 MNHEY, CDR2 SVGAGI. The CDR3 consists of 13 residues. Deletions cut 8 bases from V and 5 bases from J, with 12 bases between. CDR3 region: CASGDSYTGELFF. The DNA of the CDR3 is TGTGCCAGCGGAGACAGTTATACCGGGGAGCTGTTTTTT.

The chain links TRBV5-1 to TRBJ2-1; 9 nucleotides agree with TRBD1. The CDR3 has 14 amino acids. Germline CDR1 reads SGHRS; CDR2 reads YFSETQ. The ends lost 0 bases at V and 7 bases at J; junction bases unmatched: 2. CDR3 residues: CASSLGTGDNEQFF. The CDR3 DNA reads as TGCGCCAGCAGCTTGGGGACAGGGGATAATGAGCAGTTCTTC.

The chain joins TRBV6-5 to TRBJ2-7; no reliable D call. CDR3 length: 16 residues. Germline loops: CDR1 MNHEY, CDR2 SVGAGI. V gave up 2 bases and J gave up 5 bases, with 19 bases separating them. Here the CDR3 reads CASSYSETSPLNEQYF. The CDR3 region has the DNA TGTGCCAGCAGTTACAGTGAGACTTCGCCCCTTAACGAGCAGTACTTC.

This clone appeared a single time. The chain has TRBV4-1 and TRBJ1-1; TRBD1 might be the D (5 bases). Deletions cut 4 bases from V and 4 bases from J, with 13 bases between. The length of the CDR3 is 14 residues. Germline-derived CDR1 and CDR2 are MGHRA and YSYEKL. The CDR3 DNA reads as TGCGCCAGCAGCCTATCCAGGGTGGGCACTGAAGCTTTCTTT. This sequence encodes CASSLSRVGTEAFF.

The genes are TRBV6-6 and TRBJ2-7, with D possibly TRBD2 on 5 matching bases. The length of the CDR3 is 16 residues. Trimming cost V 5 bases and J 1 base, with 18 bases left between them. CDR1 is MNHNY, CDR2 SVGAGI, per germline (reference sequence). CDR3 sequence (DNA): TGTGCCAGCAGTCATCACGGGGAGTGGCAATCCTACGAGCAGTACTTC. Protein: CASSHHGEWQSYEQYF.

The chain joins TRBV6-5 to TRBJ2-3; 7 bases fit TRBD1. V shed 5 bases and J 15 bases; nucleotides not matched to a gene: 11. Germline lookup yields CDR1 MNHEY and CDR2 SVGAGI. The CDR3 has 12 residues. The CDR3 DNA sequence: TGTGCCAGCAGTCCCCCGAGGGGGCTCCTCTATTTT. Residues: CASSPPRGLLYF.

The rearrangement links TRBV5-1 to TRBJ1-3; TRBD1 might be the D (5 bases). The CDR3 spans 15 residues. The V gene lost 0 bases and the J gene lost 4 bases, with 11 bases spanning the gap. Germline V gives CDR1 SGHRS, CDR2 YFSETQ. CDR3 sequence (DNA): TGCGCCAGCAGCTTGGCCGGGGACTTCGGAAACACCATATATTTT. Translated: CASSLAGDFGNTIYF.

This chain connects TRBV27 to TRBJ2-1; 9 bases map to TRBD2. Germline V gene sequence: CDR1 MNHEY, CDR2 SMNVEV (reference sequence). The CDR3 spans 16 residues. V trimming: 5 bases; J trimming: 7 bases; junction bases outside the gene matches: 12. CDR3 amino acids: CASSRAGGSRGNEQFF. Here the CDR3 DNA reads TGTGCCAGCAGTAGAGCGGGAGGATCTCGTGGTAATGAGCAGTTCTTC.

A single count supports this clone. The rearrangement links TRBV9 to TRBJ2-3; 9 bases fit TRBD2. This CDR3 has 16 amino acids. The germline V gene encodes CDR1 SGDLS and CDR2 YYNGEE. Trimming removed 1 base from V and 6 bases from J; junction bases left unmatched: 9. The CDR3 loop reads CASSVWGAGGADTQYF. In nucleotides, the CDR3 is TGTGCCAGCAGCGTATGGGGAGCGGGAGGCGCGGATACGCAGTATTTT. The variable domain in full, with the rest retrieved from reference TRBV9 and TRBJ2-3, is DSGVTQTPKHLITATGQRVTLRCSPRSGDLSVYWYQQSLDQGLQFLIQYYNGEERAKGNILERFSAQQFPDLHSELNLSSLELGDSALYFCASSVWGAGGADTQYFGPGTRLTVL.

V gene TRBV5-6 combines with J gene TRBJ1-1, with D uncertain. Per the germline V gene, CDR1 is SGHDT and CDR2 is YYEEEE. Trimming took 1 base from V and 1 from J, leaving 5 bases between them. The CDR3 is made up of 13 amino acids. As DNA, the CDR3 is TGTGCCAGCAGCTTGACACCGAACACTGAAGCTTTCTTT. It is translated as CASSLTPNTEAFF.